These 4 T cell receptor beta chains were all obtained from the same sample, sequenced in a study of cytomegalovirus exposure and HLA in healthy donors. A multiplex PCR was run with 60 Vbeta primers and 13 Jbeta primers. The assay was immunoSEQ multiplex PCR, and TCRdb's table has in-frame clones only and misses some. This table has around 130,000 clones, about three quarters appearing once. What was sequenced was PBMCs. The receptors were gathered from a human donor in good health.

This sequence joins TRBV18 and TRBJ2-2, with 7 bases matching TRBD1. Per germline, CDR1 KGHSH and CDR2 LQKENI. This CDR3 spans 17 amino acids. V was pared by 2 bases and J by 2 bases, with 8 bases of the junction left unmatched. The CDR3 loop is CASSPTYGTANTGELFF. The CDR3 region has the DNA TGTGCCAGCTCACCAACATATGGGACAGCCAACACCGGGGAGCTGTTTTTT. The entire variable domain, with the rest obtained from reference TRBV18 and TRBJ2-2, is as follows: NAGVMQNPRHLVRRRGQEARLRCSPMKGHSHVYWYRQLPEEGLKFMVYLQKENIIDESGMPKERFSAEFPKEGPSILRIQQVVRGDSAAYFCASSPTYGTANTGELFFGEGSRLTVL.

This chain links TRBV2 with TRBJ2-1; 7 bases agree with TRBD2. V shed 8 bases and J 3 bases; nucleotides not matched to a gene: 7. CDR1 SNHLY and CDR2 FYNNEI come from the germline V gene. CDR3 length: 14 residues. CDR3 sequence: CASSLAGVYNEQFF. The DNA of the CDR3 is TGTGCCAGCTCTCTGGCGGGGGTCTACAATGAGCAGTTCTTC. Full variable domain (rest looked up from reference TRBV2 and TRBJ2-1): EPEVTQTPSHQVTQMGQEVILRCVPISNHLYFYWYRQILGQKVEFLVSFYNNEISEKSEIFDDQFSVERPDGSNFTLKIRSTKLEDSAMYFCASSLAGVYNEQFFGPGTRLTVL.

The DNA of the CDR3 is TGTGCCATGACAGGGGGCCCCGGGGAGCTGTTTTTT. Protein sequence: CAMTGGPGELFF. This rearrangement joins TRBV10-3 to TRBJ2-2; 10 bases align to TRBD1. The CDR3 runs to 12 residues. After removal of 9 bases from V and 6 bases from J, the junction contained 1 base not matched to a gene. CDR1 ENHRY and CDR2 SYGVKD come from the germline V gene.

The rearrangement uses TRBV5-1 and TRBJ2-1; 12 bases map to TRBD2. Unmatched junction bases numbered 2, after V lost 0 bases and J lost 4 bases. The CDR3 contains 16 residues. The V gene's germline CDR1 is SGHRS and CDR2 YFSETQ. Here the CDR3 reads CASSLVTSGGYNEQFF. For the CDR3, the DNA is TGCGCCAGCAGCTTGGTCACTAGCGGGGGGTACAATGAGCAGTTCTTC.